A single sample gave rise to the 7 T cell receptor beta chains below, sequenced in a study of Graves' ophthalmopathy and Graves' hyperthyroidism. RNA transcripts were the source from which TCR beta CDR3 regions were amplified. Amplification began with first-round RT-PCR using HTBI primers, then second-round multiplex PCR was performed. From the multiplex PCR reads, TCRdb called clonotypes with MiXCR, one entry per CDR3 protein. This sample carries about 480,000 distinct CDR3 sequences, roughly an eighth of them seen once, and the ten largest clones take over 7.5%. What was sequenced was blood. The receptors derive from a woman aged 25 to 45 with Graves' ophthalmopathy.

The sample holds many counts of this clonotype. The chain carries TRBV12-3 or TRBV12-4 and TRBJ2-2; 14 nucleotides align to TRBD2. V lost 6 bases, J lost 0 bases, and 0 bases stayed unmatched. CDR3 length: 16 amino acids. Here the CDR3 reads CASRGLAGANTGELFF. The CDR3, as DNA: TGTGCCAGCAGGGGACTAGCGGGAGCGAACACCGGGGAGCTGTTTTTT.

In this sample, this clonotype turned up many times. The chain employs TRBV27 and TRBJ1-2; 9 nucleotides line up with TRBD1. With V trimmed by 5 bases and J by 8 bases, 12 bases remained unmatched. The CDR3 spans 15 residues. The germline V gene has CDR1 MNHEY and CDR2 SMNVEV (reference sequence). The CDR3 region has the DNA TGTGCCAGCAGTCCGACGCCGACAGGGGGTATAGGCTACACCTTC. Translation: CASSPTPTGGIGYTF.

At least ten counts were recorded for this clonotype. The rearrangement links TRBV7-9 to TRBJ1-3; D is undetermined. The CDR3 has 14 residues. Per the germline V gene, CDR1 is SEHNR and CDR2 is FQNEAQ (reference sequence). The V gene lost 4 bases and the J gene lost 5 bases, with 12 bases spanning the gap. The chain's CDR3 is CASSSYYFRNTIYF. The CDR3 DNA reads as TGTGCCAGCAGCTCATACTACTTCCGAAACACCATATATTTT.

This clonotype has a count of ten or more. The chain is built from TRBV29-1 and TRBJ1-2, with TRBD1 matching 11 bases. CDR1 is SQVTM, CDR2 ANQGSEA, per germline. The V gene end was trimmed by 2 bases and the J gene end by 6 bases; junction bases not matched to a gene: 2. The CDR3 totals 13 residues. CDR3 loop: CSVEPGQGDGYTF. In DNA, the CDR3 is TGCAGCGTTGAACCGGGACAGGGGGATGGCTACACCTTC.

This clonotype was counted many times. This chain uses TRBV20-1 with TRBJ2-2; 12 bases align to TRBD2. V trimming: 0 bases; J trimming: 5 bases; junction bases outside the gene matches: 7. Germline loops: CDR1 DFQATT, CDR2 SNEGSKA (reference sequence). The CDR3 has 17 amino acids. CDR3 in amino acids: CSARDSSGRAATGELFF. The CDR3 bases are TGCAGTGCTAGAGATTCTAGCGGGAGGGCCGCGACCGGGGAGCTGTTTTTT.

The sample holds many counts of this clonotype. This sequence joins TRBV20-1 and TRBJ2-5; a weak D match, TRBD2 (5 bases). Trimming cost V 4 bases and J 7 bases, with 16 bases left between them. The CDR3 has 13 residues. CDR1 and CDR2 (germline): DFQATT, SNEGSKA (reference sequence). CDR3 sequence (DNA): TGCAGTGCTATGACCCCACGTGGAGGGACCCAGTACTTC. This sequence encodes CSAMTPRGGTQYF.

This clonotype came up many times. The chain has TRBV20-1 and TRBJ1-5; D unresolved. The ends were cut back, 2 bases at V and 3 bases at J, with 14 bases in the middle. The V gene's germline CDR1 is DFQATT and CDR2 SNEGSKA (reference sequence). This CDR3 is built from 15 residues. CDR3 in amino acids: CSARPLGGNNQPQHF. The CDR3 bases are TGCAGTGCTAGACCCCTGGGAGGAAACAATCAGCCCCAGCATTTT.